This TCR beta chain was captured by sequencing in a study of T cell responses to AZD1222 COVID-19 vaccine (dated by TCRdb to the early 2020s). Turning to the overall study: TCR sequencing was performed for about 250 trial participants, of whom approximately 200 were given two doses of AZD1222 and some 25 were given two doses of MenACWY control vaccine. Trial participants were enrolled by age into subgroups of 18-55, 56-69 and 70-plus years, and around 140, 26 and 57 TCR-sequenced participants, respectively, were included in these subgroups.

The CDR3 regions of human TCRbeta chains were analyzed by immunosequencing. From the authors' description of their analysis: Repertoire TCRs were matched against a reference library of SARS-CoV-2-specific TCRs generated with the MIRA antigen-specificity platform. Breadth was defined as the fraction of unique TCRs that were SARS-CoV-2-associated. Depth was defined as the fraction of total T cells that were SARS-CoV-2-associated. Using the MIRA data, every spike-specific TCR was mapped to the spike region that the TCR reacted to and assigned to either a CD4 or a CD8 class. Log10-transformed breadth and depth values were compared by one-way ANOVA with Sidak's multiple comparisons tests. The table comes from immuneACCESS by way of TCRdb, which keeps in-frame sequences with V and J called. Part of the clones is missing from these tables; in studies checked, under half for an unresolved V gene and the rest for unknown reasons. V and J calls and clone size are those listed in that table; D and trimming were worked out from the DNA. Counted in this sample were 160,000 or so clones; about 87% of them appeared once. The ten biggest clones cover 4% to 4.5% of the sample.

The research as a whole found: In the small 56-69-year group, the increase in depth fell short of significance, most likely because of low power. The vaccine-associated CD4 TCRs covered the entire spike protein, and the dominant responses fell in regions 160-218 and 743-854. Reportedly, close to half of the unique spike-specific TCRs recognized epitopes lying outside the regions that are mutated in the B.1.351 and B.1.1.7 variants. Because no day 14 peak-response samples were available, the repertoires could be characterized only after the peak T cell response. Conclusions about previously exposed vaccinees are limited because only six or seven AZD1222 recipients were SARS-CoV-2 seropositive at baseline. Participants were mostly white British and included more females than males, and it was suggested by the authors that clonal diversity may have been underestimated. A significant rise in spike-specific TCR breadth and depth was observed after two AZD1222 doses relative to day 0 and relative to MenACWY recipients.

Its CDR3 holds 16 amino acids, cysteine through phenylalanine. Left in the record is the CDR3 DNA by itself, 48 bases read in frame from the first base. Reading the germline V gene (reference sequence) gives CDR1 LNHDA and CDR2 SQIVND. The V end gives up 3 bases and the J end 0 bases, leaving 8 bases in the junction not matched to a gene. In light of the paper, this sample's time point label describes: about 28 days (+/-7) after the second vaccine dose. The treatment or condition label, read with the paper, signifies: meningococcal conjugate vaccine given as trial control. Samples from vaccinated people were obtained from the UK trials COV001 and COV002, which included a single-blind randomized controlled phase 2/3 trial of AZD1222 (ChAdOx1 nCoV-19) in healthy adults. For TCRbeta chain sequencing, PBMC samples were collected from trial participants at day 0 and at day 28 after the second dose. Comments on this clone: Its antigen is currently not known. No clone much larger than this one lies a single base away; base qualities are absent.

The clonotype comes from an adult who received the MenACWY meningococcal vaccine as a control. Recombination joined TRBV19 with TRBJ2-7, with 7 bases matching TRBD1. This specimen was peripheral blood, taken 28 days after the second dose of the MenACWY control vaccine. The base sequence is TGTGCCAGTAGTATGAGACTGACAGGGTCCTCCTACGAGCAGTACTTC. It codes for CASSMRLTGSSYEQYF.